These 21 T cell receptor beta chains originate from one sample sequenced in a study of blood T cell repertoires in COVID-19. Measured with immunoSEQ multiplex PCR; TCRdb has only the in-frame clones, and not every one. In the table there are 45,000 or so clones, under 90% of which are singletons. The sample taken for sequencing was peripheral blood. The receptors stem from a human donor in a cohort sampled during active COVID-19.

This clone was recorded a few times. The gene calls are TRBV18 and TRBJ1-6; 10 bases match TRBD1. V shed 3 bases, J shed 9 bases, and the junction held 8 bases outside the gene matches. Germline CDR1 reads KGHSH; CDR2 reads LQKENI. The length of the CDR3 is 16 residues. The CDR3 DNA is TGTGCCAGCTCACCCCCGGGACAGGGGTCGAGTTCACCCCTCCACTTT. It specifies CASSPPGQGSSSPLHF.

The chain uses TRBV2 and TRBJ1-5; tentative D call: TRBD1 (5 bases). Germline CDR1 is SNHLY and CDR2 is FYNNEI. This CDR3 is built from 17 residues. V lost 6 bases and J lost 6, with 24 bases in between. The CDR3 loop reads CASRENHQTATIQPQHF. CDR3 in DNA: TGTGCCAGCAGAGAAAATCATCAGACAGCGACAATTCAGCCCCAGCATTTT. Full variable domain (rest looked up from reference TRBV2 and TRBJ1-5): EPEVTQTPSHQVTQMGQEVILRCVPISNHLYFYWYRQILGQKVEFLVSFYNNEISEKSEIFDDQFSVERPDGSNFTLKIRSTKLEDSAMYFCASRENHQTATIQPQHFGDGTRLSIL.

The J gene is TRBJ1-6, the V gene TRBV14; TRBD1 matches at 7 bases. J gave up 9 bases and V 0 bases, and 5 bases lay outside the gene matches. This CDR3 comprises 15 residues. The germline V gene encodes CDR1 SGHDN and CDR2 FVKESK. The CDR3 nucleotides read TGTGCCAGCAGCCAAGATCAAGACAGGGCTTCACCCCTCCACTTT. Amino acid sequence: CASSQDQDRASPLHF.

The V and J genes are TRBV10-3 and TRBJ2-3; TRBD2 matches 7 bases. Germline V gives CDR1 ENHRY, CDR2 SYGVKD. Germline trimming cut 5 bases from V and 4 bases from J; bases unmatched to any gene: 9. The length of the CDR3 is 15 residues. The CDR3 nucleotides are TGTGCCATCAGTAGGGAGGGGTCCACGGCAGATACGCAGTATTTT. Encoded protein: CAISREGSTADTQYF.

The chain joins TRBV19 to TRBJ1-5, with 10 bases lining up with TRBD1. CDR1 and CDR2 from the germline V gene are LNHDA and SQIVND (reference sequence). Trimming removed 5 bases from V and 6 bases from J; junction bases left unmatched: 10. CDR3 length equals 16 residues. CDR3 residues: CASSGGTGAIGQPQHF. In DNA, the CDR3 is TGTGCCAGTAGTGGGGGGACAGGGGCCATCGGTCAGCCCCAGCATTTT. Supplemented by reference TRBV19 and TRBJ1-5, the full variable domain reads DGGITQSPKYLFRKEGQNVTLSCEQNLNHDAMYWYRQDPGQGLRLIYYSQIVNDFQKGDIAEGYSVSREKKESFPLTVTSAQKNPTAFYLCASSGGTGAIGQPQHFGDGTRLSIL.

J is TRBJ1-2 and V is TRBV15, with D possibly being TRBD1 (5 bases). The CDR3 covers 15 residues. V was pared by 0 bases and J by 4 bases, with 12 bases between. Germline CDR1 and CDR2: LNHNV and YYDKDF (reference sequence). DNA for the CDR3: TGTGCCACCAGCAGAGATCGACAGAGATTCTATGGCTACACCTTC. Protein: CATSRDRQRFYGYTF.

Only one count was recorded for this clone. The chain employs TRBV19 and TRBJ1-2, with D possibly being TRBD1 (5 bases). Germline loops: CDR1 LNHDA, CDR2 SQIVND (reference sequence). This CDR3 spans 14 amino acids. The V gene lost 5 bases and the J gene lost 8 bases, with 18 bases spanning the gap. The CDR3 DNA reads TGTGCCAGTAGTCCAAACGACAGACCTCACGGCTACACCTTC. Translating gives CASSPNDRPHGYTF.

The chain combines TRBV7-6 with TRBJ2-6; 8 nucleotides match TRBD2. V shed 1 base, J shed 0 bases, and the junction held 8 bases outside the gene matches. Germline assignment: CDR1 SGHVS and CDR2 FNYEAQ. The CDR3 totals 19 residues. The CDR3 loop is CASSLVSFGGGSGANVLTF. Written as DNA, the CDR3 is TGTGCCAGCAGCTTAGTGTCTTTCGGGGGGGGCTCTGGGGCCAACGTCCTGACTTTC.

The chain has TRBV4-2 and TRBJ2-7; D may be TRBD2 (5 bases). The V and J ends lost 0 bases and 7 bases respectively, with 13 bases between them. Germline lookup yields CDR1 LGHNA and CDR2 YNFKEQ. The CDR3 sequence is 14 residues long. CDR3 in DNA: TGTGCCAGCAGCCAAGAAGCAGCGCCGGGGGAGCAGTACTTC. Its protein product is CASSQEAAPGEQYF.

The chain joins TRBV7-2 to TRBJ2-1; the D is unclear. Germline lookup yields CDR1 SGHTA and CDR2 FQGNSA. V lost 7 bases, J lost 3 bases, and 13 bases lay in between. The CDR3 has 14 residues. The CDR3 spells CASNQRLDYNEQFF. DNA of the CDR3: TGTGCCAGCAACCAAAGGCTAGACTACAATGAGCAGTTCTTC.

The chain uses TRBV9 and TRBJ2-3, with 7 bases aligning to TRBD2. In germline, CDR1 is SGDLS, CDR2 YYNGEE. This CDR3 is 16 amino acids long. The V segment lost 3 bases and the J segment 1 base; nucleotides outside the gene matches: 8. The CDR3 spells CASSEALGGGTDTQYF. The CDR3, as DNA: TGTGCCAGCAGCGAGGCCTTGGGGGGGGGCACAGATACGCAGTATTTT.

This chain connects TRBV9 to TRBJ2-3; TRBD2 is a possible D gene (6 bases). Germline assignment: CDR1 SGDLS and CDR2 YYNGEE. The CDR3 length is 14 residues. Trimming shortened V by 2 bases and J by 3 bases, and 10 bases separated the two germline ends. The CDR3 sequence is CASSVGGWTDTQYF. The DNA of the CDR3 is TGTGCCAGCAGCGTTGGGGGGTGGACAGATACGCAGTATTTT.

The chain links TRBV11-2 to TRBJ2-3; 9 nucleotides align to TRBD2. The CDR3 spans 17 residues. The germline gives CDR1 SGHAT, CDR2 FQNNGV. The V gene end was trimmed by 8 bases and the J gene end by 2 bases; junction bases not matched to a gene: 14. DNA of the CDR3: TGTGCCAGCCAACCCCCCCCTGCGGGGGGGCTCACAGATACGCAGTATTTT. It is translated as CASQPPPAGGLTDTQYF.

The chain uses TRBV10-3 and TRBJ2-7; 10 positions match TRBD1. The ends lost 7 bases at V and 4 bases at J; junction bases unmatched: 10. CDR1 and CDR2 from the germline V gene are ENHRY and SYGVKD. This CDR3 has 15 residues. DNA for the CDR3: TGTGCCATCACCCCAGGGACAGGGGAGTGGTACGAGCAGTACTTC. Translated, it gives CAITPGTGEWYEQYF.

CDR3 bases: TGTGCCAGCAGCCATACGGCCGGGACAGGGGGGACAGATACGCAGTATTTT. Encoded protein: CASSHTAGTGGTDTQYF. The chain is built from TRBV14 and TRBJ2-3; 11 bases align to TRBD1. The CDR3 extends over 17 amino acids. The J segment lost 3 bases and the V segment lost 3 bases, leaving 8 bases of the junction unmatched. Germline loops: CDR1 SGHDN, CDR2 FVKESK.

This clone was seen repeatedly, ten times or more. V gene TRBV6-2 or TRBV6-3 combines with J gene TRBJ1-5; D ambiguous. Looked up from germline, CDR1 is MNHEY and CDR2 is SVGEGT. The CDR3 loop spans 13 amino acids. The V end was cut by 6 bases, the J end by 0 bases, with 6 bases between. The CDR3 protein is CASSTNSNQPQHF. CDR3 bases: TGTGCCAGCAGCACTAATAGCAATCAGCCCCAGCATTTT.

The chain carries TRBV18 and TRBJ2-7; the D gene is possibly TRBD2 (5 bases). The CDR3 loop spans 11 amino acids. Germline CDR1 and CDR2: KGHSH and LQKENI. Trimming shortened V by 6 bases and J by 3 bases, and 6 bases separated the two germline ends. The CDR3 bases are TGTGCCAGCTCCCGGGACTACGAGCAGTACTTC. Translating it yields CASSRDYEQYF.

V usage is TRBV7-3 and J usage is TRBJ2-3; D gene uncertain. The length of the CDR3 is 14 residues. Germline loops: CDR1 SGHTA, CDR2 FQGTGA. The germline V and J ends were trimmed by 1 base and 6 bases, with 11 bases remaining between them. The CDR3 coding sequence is TGTGCCAGCAGCTTAATCCCCGAGGCGGATACGCAGTATTTT. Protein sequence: CASSLIPEADTQYF. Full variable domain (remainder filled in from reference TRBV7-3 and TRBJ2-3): GAGVSQTPSNKVTEKGKYVELRCDPISGHTALYWYRQSLGQGPEFLIYFQGTGAADDSGLPNDRFFAVRPEGSVSTLKIQRTERGDSAVYLCASSLIPEADTQYFGPGTRLTVL.

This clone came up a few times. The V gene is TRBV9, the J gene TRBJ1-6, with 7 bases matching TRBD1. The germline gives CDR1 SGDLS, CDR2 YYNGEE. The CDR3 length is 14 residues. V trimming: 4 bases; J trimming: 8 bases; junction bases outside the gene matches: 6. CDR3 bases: TGTGCCAGCAGCCCCCGAGACAGGGATTCACCCCTCCACTTT. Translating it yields CASSPRDRDSPLHF.

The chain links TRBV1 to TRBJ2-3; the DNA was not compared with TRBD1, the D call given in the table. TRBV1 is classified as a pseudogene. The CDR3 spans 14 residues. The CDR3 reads CTSRTQGVNDTQYF. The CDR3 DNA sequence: TGCACCAGCAGGACGCAGGGGGTAAACGATACGCAGTATTTT.

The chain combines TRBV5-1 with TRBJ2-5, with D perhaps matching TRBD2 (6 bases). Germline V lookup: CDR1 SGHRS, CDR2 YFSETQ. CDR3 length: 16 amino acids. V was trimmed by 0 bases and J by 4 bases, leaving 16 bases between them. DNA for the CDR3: TGCGCCAGCAGCTTGGGATTTTCCGGGAGCGCAGAGACCCAGTACTTC. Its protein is CASSLGFSGSAETQYF.